The present entry profiles one TCR beta chain with its context. CDR1 is WSHSY, CDR2 SAAADI, per germline. After removal of 0 bases from V and 6 bases from J, the junction contained 0 bases not matched to a gene. The CDR3 spans 14 residues. Random hexamers primed reverse transcription of about 0.45 to 1 ug RNA. From the immunoSEQ multiplex PCR reads, TCRdb called clonotypes with MiXCR, one entry per CDR3 protein. Of fewer than 150,000 distinct CDR3 sequences in the sample, nearly 95% were seen once. The authors carried out high-throughput sequencing of TCR beta. They applied it to CD8+ and CD4+ T cells obtained from blood. This sample is part of a study of CD8 T cells in Susac syndrome.

This TCR was sampled from a human donor in good health. The specimen was CD4+ T cells from PBMCs. The V and J genes are TRBV10-2 and TRBJ2-4; 9 nucleotides line up with TRBD2. CDR3 loop: CASSESSGGNIQYF. The CDR3 DNA sequence: TGCGCCAGCAGTGAGTCTAGCGGGGGAAACATTCAGTACTTC.